The 21 T cell receptor beta chains reported below all come from one sample, sequenced in a study of shared clonotypes between healthy human individuals. The data were produced by immunoSEQ multiplex PCR, yet TCRdb's version contains in-frame clones alone and is incomplete. The table includes under 1,100,000 clones, around 82% detected once. Specimen: memory CD4+ T cells from PBMCs. The subset was: CD45RA-negative fraction. The source of these receptors is a man aged 18 to 29 in good health. Some clones in this sample may be carry-over from other donors' samples.

This clone was counted between two and nine times. The rearrangement links TRBV2 to TRBJ1-5; TRBD1 agrees at 7 bases. The CDR3 length is 15 residues. Germline lookup yields CDR1 SNHLY and CDR2 FYNNEI. J lost 2 bases, V lost 1 base, and 2 bases had no gene match. CDR3 sequence: CASSEGQGGNQPQHF. The DNA for the CDR3 is TGTGCCAGCAGTGAAGGGCAGGGGGGCAATCAGCCCCAGCATTTT.

Turning to this clone: The identical CDR3 is also encoded by other nucleotide sequences in the sample. V gene TRBV9 combines with J gene TRBJ1-1; D is undetermined. The CDR3 covers 15 residues. Per the germline V gene, CDR1 is SGDLS and CDR2 is YYNGEE. The V end was cut by 0 bases, the J end by 0 bases, with 9 bases between. CDR3 sequence reads: CASSVGGAMNTEAFF. The CDR3, as DNA: TGTGCCAGCAGCGTAGGCGGAGCGATGAACACTGAAGCTTTCTTT.

The V and J genes are TRBV11-2 and TRBJ1-2, with TRBD1 as a possible D gene (6 bases). CDR3 length: 15 residues. Germline CDR1 SGHAT, CDR2 FQNNGV. Trimming left V 3 bases short and J 10 bases short, with 21 bases between. The CDR3 loop reads CASSFALNRVNDYTF. Written as DNA, the CDR3 is TGTGCCAGCAGCTTCGCTCTGAACAGGGTTAATGACTACACCTTC.

V usage is TRBV12-2 and J usage is TRBJ1-1. TRBV12-2 is reported as a pseudogene. The CDR3 has 12 residues. CDR3 in amino acids: CASRRVGTEAFF. CDR3 DNA: TGTGCAAGTCGCCGGGTGGGCACTGAAGCTTTCTTT.

With regard to this clone: This sample also contains other DNA sequences that code for the same CDR3. The chain combines TRBV7-3 with TRBJ2-5, with TRBD2 as a possible D gene (5 bases). V dropped 5 bases and J dropped 1 base, with 8 bases sitting between them. The CDR3 totals 13 residues. Germline V gene data show CDR1 as SGHTA and CDR2 as FQGTGA. CDR3 in DNA: TGTGCCAGCAGCCCGGGGTCCCAAGAGACCCAGTACTTC. The encoded protein is CASSPGSQETQYF.

The chain combines TRBV5-4 with TRBJ2-3; a possible D gene is TRBD1 (7 bases). This CDR3 has 15 residues. Trimming removed 4 bases from V and 4 bases from J, with 16 bases in between. Germline-derived CDR1 and CDR2 are SGHNT and YYREEE (reference sequence). CDR3 residues: CASSRGGGWADTQYF. As DNA, the CDR3 is TGTGCCAGCAGCCGCGGAGGGGGCTGGGCAGATACGCAGTATTTT.

J is TRBJ2-1 and V is TRBV7-9, with TRBD2 matching over 11 bases. V was pared by 5 bases and J by 4 bases, with 7 bases of the junction left unmatched. The CDR3 totals 16 residues. Looked up from germline, CDR1 is SEHNR and CDR2 is FQNEAQ (reference sequence). The CDR3 nucleotides are TGTGCCAGCAGCCCGTTCGGGACTAGCGGATACAATGAGCAGTTCTTC. This gives the protein CASSPFGTSGYNEQFF.

The table lists this clone with a few counts. The chain links TRBV2 to TRBJ1-1; D may be TRBD1 (5 bases). The CDR3 spans 13 residues. Trimming took 4 bases from V and 0 from J, leaving 6 bases between them. CDR1 is SNHLY, CDR2 FYNNEI, per germline. The CDR3 protein is CASSGGMNTEAFF. The CDR3 DNA sequence: TGTGCCAGCAGTGGGGGCATGAACACTGAAGCTTTCTTT. The complete variable domain, with remaining parts taken from reference TRBV2 and TRBJ1-1, reads EPEVTQTPSHQVTQMGQEVILRCVPISNHLYFYWYRQILGQKVEFLVSFYNNEISEKSEIFDDQFSVERPDGSNFTLKIRSTKLEDSAMYFCASSGGMNTEAFFGQGTRLTVV.

The rearrangement links TRBV10-3 to TRBJ2-1, with D perhaps assigned TRBD1 or TRBD2 (6 bases each). V was shortened by 4 bases and J by 2 bases, with 12 bases between the two germline ends. Germline V CDR1 and CDR2: ENHRY, SYGVKD. The CDR3 has 15 amino acids. This CDR3 reads CAISADRGAYNEQFF. The DNA for the CDR3 is TGTGCCATCAGTGCAGATAGGGGGGCCTACAATGAGCAGTTCTTC.

The genes are TRBV6-5 and TRBJ2-3; weak D call: TRBD2 (5 bases). Germline-derived CDR1 and CDR2 are MNHEY and SVGAGI. Trimming took off 8 bases at V and 1 base at J, with 13 bases between the two ends. This CDR3 contains 14 residues. The CDR3 sequence is CASWERSGTDTQYF. In DNA form, the CDR3 reads TGTGCCAGCTGGGAGAGGTCCGGCACAGATACGCAGTATTTT.

The chain recombines TRBV28 with TRBJ2-7; no definite D call. Between the trimmed V and J ends, which lost 6 bases and 3 bases, there was a span of 15 bases. Germline V gene data show CDR1 as MDHEN and CDR2 as SYDVKM. The CDR3 loop spans 14 amino acids. CDR3 protein: CASRKGTLGYEQYF. The DNA of the CDR3 is TGTGCCAGCAGGAAGGGTACTTTAGGCTACGAGCAGTACTTC. The entire variable domain, with the rest obtained from reference TRBV28 and TRBJ2-7, is as follows: DVKVTQSSRYLVKRTGEKVFLECVQDMDHENMFWYRQDPGLGLRLIYFSYDVKMKEKGDIPEGYSVSREKKERFSLILESASTNQTSMYLCASRKGTLGYEQYFGPGTRLTVT.

The chain's CDR3 is CASSAGQLNEKLFF. The CDR3 DNA sequence: TGTGCCAGCAGCGCTGGACAGCTTAATGAAAAACTGTTTTTT. The chain employs TRBV2 and TRBJ1-4; D perhaps matches TRBD1 (6 bases). CDR3 size: 14 residues. V lost 6 bases and J 4 bases, leaving 12 bases between the germline ends. Germline V CDR1 and CDR2: SNHLY, FYNNEI.

The genes are TRBV25-1 and TRBJ2-3; D might be TRBD1 (5 bases). The CDR3 covers 13 residues. The V and J ends lost 4 bases and 6 bases respectively, with 11 bases between them. Germline V gives CDR1 MGHDK, CDR2 SYGVNS. This CDR3 reads CASSGRQTDTQYF. The CDR3 DNA follows: TGTGCCAGCAGTGGTCGACAGACCGATACGCAGTATTTT.

The chain recombines TRBV9 with TRBJ2-7; 7 nucleotides agree with TRBD2. This CDR3 is built from 14 residues. The ends lost 2 bases at V and 2 bases at J; junction bases unmatched: 4. Germline V gene data show CDR1 as SGDLS and CDR2 as YYNGEE. CDR3 sequence reads: CASSVLREPYEQYF. CDR3 bases: TGTGCCAGCAGCGTTTTGCGGGAGCCCTACGAGCAGTACTTC. Drawing the rest from reference TRBV9 and TRBJ2-7, the complete variable domain is DSGVTQTPKHLITATGQRVTLRCSPRSGDLSVYWYQQSLDQGLQFLIQYYNGEERAKGNILERFSAQQFPDLHSELNLSSLELGDSALYFCASSVLREPYEQYFGPGTRLTVT.

The rearrangement uses TRBV4-1 and TRBJ2-7; D tentatively fits TRBD1 or TRBD2 (6 bases each). CDR1 is MGHRA, CDR2 YSYEKL, per germline. With 4 bases removed from V and 5 bases from J, the gap between germline ends came to 24 bases. This CDR3 spans 17 amino acids. The chain's CDR3 is CASSLRGNGAGAHEQYF. CDR3 bases: TGCGCCAGCAGCCTCCGGGGGAATGGGGCAGGGGCGCACGAGCAGTACTTC.

The V gene is TRBV28, the J gene TRBJ1-1, with 7 bases aligning to TRBD1. The CDR3 contains 17 residues. Germline V CDR1 and CDR2: MDHEN, SYDVKM. Trimming at V came to 6 bases and at J to 2 bases, leaving 15 bases not matched to a gene. Here the CDR3 reads CASRPYFSTGFNTEAFF. As DNA, the CDR3 is TGTGCCAGCAGACCCTACTTTTCGACAGGGTTTAACACTGAAGCTTTCTTT.

The V gene is TRBV7-2, the J gene TRBJ2-5; D perhaps matches TRBD2 (5 bases). This CDR3 is 14 amino acids long. CDR1 and CDR2 from the germline V gene are SGHTA and FQGNSA. V lost 6 bases to trimming and J lost 5 bases, with 16 bases between them. The CDR3 sequence: CASSTSGSRETQYF. Here the CDR3 DNA reads TGTGCCAGCAGTACCTCGGGATCGAGGGAGACCCAGTACTTC. Looking up the rest from reference TRBV7-2 and TRBJ2-5 gives the full variable domain: GAGVSQSPSNKVTEKGKDVELRCDPISGHTALYWYRQSLGQGLEFLIYFQGNSAPDKSGLPSDRFSAERTGGSVSTLTIQRTQQEDSAVYLCASSTSGSRETQYFGPGTRLLVL.

The chain combines TRBV5-1 with TRBJ1-1; D not resolved. In germline, CDR1 is SGHRS, CDR2 YFSETQ. Trimming took 4 bases from V and 3 from J, leaving 13 bases between them. This CDR3 contains 14 residues. CDR3 amino acids: CASSIANGDTEAFF. CDR3 nucleotides: TGCGCCAGCAGCATTGCCAACGGGGACACTGAAGCTTTCTTT.

This clone occurred many times. This chain uses TRBV5-5 with TRBJ2-7, with 9 bases matching TRBD2. The CDR3 has 14 residues. V shed 2 bases and J 6 bases; nucleotides not matched to a gene: 6. Germline V gene sequence: CDR1 SGHKS, CDR2 YYEKEE (reference sequence). CDR3 sequence reads: CASSFSGSDSEQYF. The DNA for the CDR3 is TGTGCCAGCAGCTTTAGCGGGAGTGATTCCGAGCAGTACTTC.

The V call is TRBV7-6, the J call TRBJ1-5; the D is unclear. The germline gives CDR1 SGHVS, CDR2 FNYEAQ. The CDR3 contains 13 residues. The V gene lost 5 bases and the J gene lost 7 bases, with 12 bases spanning the gap. The CDR3 is CASSVLDGQPQHF. DNA of the CDR3: TGTGCCAGCAGCGTTCTCGACGGCCAGCCCCAGCATTTT.

Concerning this clone: The same CDR3 is also encoded by other DNA sequences in this sample. The chain recombines TRBV28 with TRBJ2-7, with 7 bases identical to TRBD1. V trimming: 7 bases; J trimming: 2 bases; junction bases outside the gene matches: 5. Germline values: CDR1 MDHEN, CDR2 SYDVKM. This CDR3 contains 13 residues. CDR3: CASTRDSTYEQYF. Written as DNA, the CDR3 is TGTGCCAGCACCCGGGACAGCACCTACGAGCAGTACTTC.